This T cell receptor (beta chain) was profiled in a study of blood T cells in healthy people across ages. Peripheral blood from each donor was collected in a volume of about 10 milliliters. The CDR3 has 15 amino acids. CDR1 and CDR2 from the germline V gene are KGHSH and LQKENI. V lost 6 bases and J lost 3; bases outside the gene matches: 9. This clonotype was detected ten times or more. Together with a sample-barcoded 5' primer, a J-beta primer mix was included in a second PCR lasting about 6 to 11 cycles. TCRdb re-called the 5' RACE reads through MiXCR, storing one row per CDR3 protein. The profile shows about 1.7 million distinct CDR3 sequences, about 30% of them singletons.

The chain has TRBV18 and TRBJ2-5, with 8 bases lining up with TRBD1. The sequencing sample was made of blood. This receptor was identified in a woman in her thirties in good health. This chain's CDR3 is CASSPTGGHKETQYF. The CDR3 region has the DNA TGTGCCAGCTCTCCCACAGGGGGTCACAAAGAGACCCAGTACTTC. Variable domain in full (rest from reference TRBV18 and TRBJ2-5): NAGVMQNPRHLVRRRGQEARLRCSPMKGHSHVYWYRQLPEEGLKFMVYLQKENIIDESGMPKERFSAEFPKEGPSILRIQQVVRGDSAAYFCASSPTGGHKETQYFGPGTRLLVL.